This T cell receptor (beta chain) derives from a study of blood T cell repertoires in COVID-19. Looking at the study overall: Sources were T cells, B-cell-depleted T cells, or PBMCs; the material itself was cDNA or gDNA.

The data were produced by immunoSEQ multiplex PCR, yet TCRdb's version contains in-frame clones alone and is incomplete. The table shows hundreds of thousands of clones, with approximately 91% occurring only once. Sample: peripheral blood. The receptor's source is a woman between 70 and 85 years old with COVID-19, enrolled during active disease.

The CDR3 here is CASSQRQEIYEQYF. The CDR3 nucleotides are TGTGCCAGCAGTCAACGACAGGAGATCTACGAGCAGTACTTC. The V call is TRBV6-5, the J call TRBJ2-7; the D gene is possibly TRBD1 (6 bases). V was clipped by 5 bases and J by 3 bases, with 14 bases between them. The CDR3 runs to 14 residues. CDR1 is MNHEY, CDR2 SVGAGI, per germline.